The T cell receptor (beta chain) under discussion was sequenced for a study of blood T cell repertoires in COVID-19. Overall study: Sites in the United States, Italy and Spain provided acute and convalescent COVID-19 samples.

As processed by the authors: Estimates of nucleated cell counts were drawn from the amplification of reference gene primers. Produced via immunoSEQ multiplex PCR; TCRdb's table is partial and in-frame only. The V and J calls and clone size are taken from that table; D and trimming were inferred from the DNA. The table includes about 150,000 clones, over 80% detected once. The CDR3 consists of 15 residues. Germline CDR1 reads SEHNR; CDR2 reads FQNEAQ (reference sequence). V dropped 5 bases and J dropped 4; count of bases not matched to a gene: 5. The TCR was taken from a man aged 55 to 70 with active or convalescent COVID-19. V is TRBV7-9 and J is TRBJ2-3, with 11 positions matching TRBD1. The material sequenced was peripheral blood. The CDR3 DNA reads TGTGCCAGCAGCCGGGACAGGGGGTCAGCAGATACGCAGTATTTT. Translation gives CASSRDRGSADTQYF. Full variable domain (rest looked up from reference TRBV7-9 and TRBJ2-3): DTGVSQNPRHKITKRGQNVTFRCDPISEHNRLYWYRQTLGQGPEFLTYFQNEAQLEKSRLLSDRFSAERPKGSFSTLEIQRTEQGDSAMYLCASSRDRGSADTQYFGPGTRLTVL.